Below are 32 T cell receptor beta chains sequenced from a single sample in a study of pediatric ulcerative colitis. One to two pinch biopsies were taken from the rectum during colonoscopy. Profiled with immunoSEQ multiplex PCR; TCRdb holds only in-frame clones, not every one. The repertoire holds 35,000 to 45,000 clones, with about 81% as singletons. The specimen sequenced was gut tissue. Receptors were obtained from a boy aged 5-17 years with severe ulcerative colitis.

This chain joins TRBV28 and TRBJ2-7; TRBD1 matches at 9 bases. Germline CDR1 is MDHEN and CDR2 is SYDVKM. The ends lost 3 bases at V and 6 bases at J; junction bases unmatched: 6. The CDR3 totals 14 residues. The CDR3 DNA is TGTGCCAGCAGTTTGGGGGACAGGGATGCCGAGCAGTACTTC. Translation gives CASSLGDRDAEQYF.

V usage is TRBV4-2 and J usage is TRBJ2-3; 7 bases map to TRBD2. J was trimmed by 4 bases and V by 1 base; bases with no gene match: 14. Germline V gives CDR1 LGHNA, CDR2 YNFKEQ. The CDR3 is made up of 18 amino acids. The CDR3, as DNA: TGTGCCAGCAGCCAAGCCCTAACTAGTGGGGGGGTCGCAGATACGCAGTATTTT. This translates into CASSQALTSGGVADTQYF.

About this clone: One junction end disagrees with the germline gene, perhaps due to a read error. The V gene is TRBV5-4, the J gene TRBJ1-4; a weak D match, TRBD1 (5 bases). The germline gives CDR1 SGHNT, CDR2 YYREEE (reference sequence). This CDR3 region has 12 residues. CDR3 bases: TGTGCCAGCAGCTTGGGCGCAGGGACGACTGTTTTT. This codes for CASSLGAGTTVF.

J is TRBJ2-1 and V is TRBV19; perhaps D is TRBD1 or TRBD2 (5 bases each). This CDR3 has 16 amino acids. In germline, CDR1 is LNHDA, CDR2 SQIVND (reference sequence). V was shortened by 2 bases and J by 7 bases, with 18 bases between the two germline ends. The CDR3 DNA reads TGTGCCAGTAGTATAAGCGGCAGTCCAGGGCGGAATGAGCAGTTCTTC. The encoded protein is CASSISGSPGRNEQFF.

The chain has TRBV11-2 and TRBJ2-7; 11 bases map to TRBD1. V shed 1 base, J shed 4 bases, and the junction held 3 bases outside the gene matches. Germline lookup yields CDR1 SGHAT and CDR2 FQNNGV. The CDR3 spans 15 residues. DNA for the CDR3: TGTGCCAGCAGCTTAGGGGGACAGGGGGGTTACGAGCAGTACTTC. Translation gives CASSLGGQGGYEQYF. The full variable domain, rest sourced from reference TRBV11-2 and TRBJ2-7, is EAGVAQSPRYKIIEKRQSVAFWCNPISGHATLYWYQQILGQGPKLLIQFQNNGVVDDSQLPKDRFSAERLKGVDSTLKIQPAKLEDSAVYLCASSLGGQGGYEQYFGPGTRLTVT.

The rearrangement joins TRBV18 to TRBJ2-1; D gene uncertain. The germline gives CDR1 KGHSH, CDR2 LQKENI. Trimming stripped 4 bases from V and 3 bases from J, with 4 bases between. The CDR3 extends over 12 amino acids. The CDR3 DNA sequence: TGTGCCAGCTCACGGCTCTACAATGAGCAGTTCTTC. It is translated as CASSRLYNEQFF.

This chain connects TRBV5-1 to TRBJ1-2; tentatively, D is TRBD1 (5 bases). In germline, CDR1 is SGHRS, CDR2 YFSETQ. The CDR3 has 14 residues. V lost 3 bases and J 6 bases, leaving 15 bases between the germline ends. The CDR3 DNA sequence: TGCGCCAGCAGCTGGGGACCCGGGGGAGATGGCTACACCTTC. Residues: CASSWGPGGDGYTF.

This clone was seen only once. V is TRBV30 and J is TRBJ2-7; D perhaps matches TRBD2 (5 bases). The CDR3 covers 14 residues. Germline lookup yields CDR1 GTSNPN and CDR2 SVGIG (reference sequence). V gave up 3 bases and J gave up 3 bases, with 15 bases separating them. CDR3: CAWRSLNGVYEQYF. As DNA, the CDR3 is TGTGCCTGGAGAAGCCTAAACGGGGTCTACGAGCAGTACTTC.

In DNA form, the CDR3 reads TGTGCCAGCAGCGTAGAAGGGAGGGGCGAGCAGTACTTC. This translates into CASSVEGRGEQYF. This sequence joins TRBV9 and TRBJ2-7; 7 nucleotides line up with TRBD2. The CDR3 sequence is 13 residues long. The V segment lost 0 bases and the J segment 6 bases; nucleotides outside the gene matches: 3. Germline CDR1 and CDR2: SGDLS and YYNGEE. Full variable domain (remainder filled in from reference TRBV9 and TRBJ2-7): DSGVTQTPKHLITATGQRVTLRCSPRSGDLSVYWYQQSLDQGLQFLIQYYNGEERAKGNILERFSAQQFPDLHSELNLSSLELGDSALYFCASSVEGRGEQYFGPGTRLTVT.

This sequence joins TRBV11-3 and TRBJ2-5; D possibly corresponds to TRBD1 (6 bases). CDR3 size: 15 residues. Germline V CDR1 and CDR2: SGHNT, YENEEA. Trimming took 1 base from V and 10 from J, leaving 19 bases between them. CDR3 nucleotides: TGTGCCAGCAGCTTAGGGGGACAAGGGAAAGATGGCCAGTACTTC. It encodes CASSLGGQGKDGQYF.

Only a few counts were recorded for this clone. The chain couples TRBV7-9 to TRBJ1-2; TRBD1 might be the D (5 bases). CDR1 SEHNR and CDR2 FQNEAQ come from the germline V gene (reference sequence). Trimming shortened V by 5 bases and J by 2 bases, and 9 bases separated the two germline ends. CDR3 size: 13 residues. The CDR3 DNA is TGTGCCAGCAGCCCCCCAGGGAACTATGGCTACACCTTC. The encoded protein is CASSPPGNYGYTF.

The V call is TRBV4-2, the J call TRBJ1-2; D might be TRBD1 (6 bases). The germline V gene encodes CDR1 LGHNA and CDR2 YNFKEQ. The CDR3 consists of 18 residues. V was clipped by 0 bases and J by 7 bases, with 24 bases between them. The CDR3 sequence: CASSQDLARPTGVPGYTF. DNA for the CDR3: TGTGCCAGCAGCCAAGATCTAGCCCGGCCGACAGGAGTGCCTGGCTACACCTTC.

The chain couples TRBV27 to TRBJ2-3; 7 nucleotides line up with TRBD2. Trimming took 7 bases from V and 4 from J; bases not matched to a gene: 11. The length of the CDR3 is 15 residues. CDR1 is MNHEY and CDR2 is SMNVEV in the germline V gene (reference sequence). CDR3 nucleotide sequence: TGTGCCAGCATGCTAGTAGCGGGTGTCGCAGATACGCAGTATTTT. The encoded protein is CASMLVAGVADTQYF.

The chain has TRBV18 and TRBJ1-5; 7 nucleotides align to TRBD1. Germline V gene data show CDR1 as KGHSH and CDR2 as LQKENI. The junction had 19 bases not matched to a gene; V was cut back by 8 bases and J by 12 bases. The length of the CDR3 is 15 residues. The CDR3, as DNA: TGTGCCAGCCGGAAAACAGGGGCGCCTATCTCTCTCCAGCATTTT. Its protein product is CASRKTGAPISLQHF. Filled out from reference TRBV18 and TRBJ1-5, the complete variable domain reads NAGVMQNPRHLVRRRGQEARLRCSPMKGHSHVYWYRQLPEEGLKFMVYLQKENIIDESGMPKERFSAEFPKEGPSILRIQQVVRGDSAAYFCASRKTGAPISLQHFGDGTRLSIL.

The genes are TRBV5-4 and TRBJ2-5; D may be TRBD1 or TRBD2 (5 bases each). The ends were cut back, 0 bases at V and 8 bases at J, with 20 bases in the middle. Germline V CDR1 and CDR2: SGHNT, YYREEE (reference sequence). The CDR3 is made up of 16 amino acids. CDR3 in amino acids: CASSLVGDELGLTQYF. The CDR3 DNA reads TGTGCCAGCAGCTTGGTGGGGGACGAGCTCGGGCTAACCCAGTACTTC.

The chain joins TRBV9 to TRBJ2-1; TRBD1 aligns across 8 bases. J gave up 7 bases and V 2 bases, and 11 bases lay outside the gene matches. The CDR3 has 16 amino acids. CDR1 is SGDLS and CDR2 is YYNGEE in the germline V gene. CDR3 DNA: TGTGCCAGCAGCGTCAGGGGGCCTGTCGATAGAAATGAGCAGTTCTTC. It translates to CASSVRGPVDRNEQFF.

The chain carries TRBV19 and TRBJ1-5; unclear D gene. V lost 3 bases, J lost 2 bases, and 5 bases lay in between. Germline values: CDR1 LNHDA, CDR2 SQIVND (reference sequence). CDR3 length equals 13 residues. The CDR3 region is CASSMTRNQPQHF. CDR3 nucleotides: TGTGCCAGTAGTATGACTCGCAATCAGCCCCAGCATTTT. Drawing the rest from reference TRBV19 and TRBJ1-5, the complete variable domain is DGGITQSPKYLFRKEGQNVTLSCEQNLNHDAMYWYRQDPGQGLRLIYYSQIVNDFQKGDIAEGYSVSREKKESFPLTVTSAQKNPTAFYLCASSMTRNQPQHFGDGTRLSIL.

This clone has a single count. The chain carries TRBV25-1 and TRBJ2-7; 9 bases map to TRBD1. In germline, CDR1 is MGHDK, CDR2 SYGVNS. This CDR3 has 14 residues. V lost 4 bases to trimming and J lost 6 bases; unmatched junction nucleotides: 7. The CDR3, as DNA: TGTGCCAGCAGTGTAGGGACAGGGACAGGCGAGCAGTACTTC. It codes for CASSVGTGTGEQYF.

The CDR3 spells CASSPTAGEQFF. The CDR3 DNA reads TGTGCCAGCTCACCGACAGCGGGAGAGCAGTTCTTC. The chain links TRBV18 to TRBJ2-1; 7 bases line up with TRBD2. CDR1 and CDR2 (germline): KGHSH, LQKENI. V lost 3 bases and J lost 10; bases outside the gene matches: 3. The CDR3 length is 12 residues.

V gene TRBV10-2 combines with J gene TRBJ2-2, with a weak D call TRBD2 (6 bases). V shed 8 bases and J shed 1 base, with 8 bases lying between them. Germline V lookup: CDR1 WSHSY, CDR2 SAAADI. There are 13 residues in the CDR3. The CDR3: CASGGQNTGELFF. In DNA, the CDR3 is TGCGCCAGCGGAGGGCAGAACACCGGGGAGCTGTTTTTT.

The V gene is TRBV5-6, the J gene TRBJ1-1, with D possibly TRBD1 on 5 matching bases. V was shortened by 0 bases and J by 0 bases, with 12 bases between the two germline ends. Germline lookup yields CDR1 SGHDT and CDR2 YYEEEE. The CDR3 runs to 16 residues. The CDR3 bases are TGTGCCAGCAGCTTGGTTGGGGCTTCTATGAACACTGAAGCTTTCTTT. Translation: CASSLVGASMNTEAFF.

The chain has TRBV12-5 and TRBJ1-6; 8 nucleotides match TRBD1. Germline assignment: CDR1 LGHNT and CDR2 FRNRAP. With V trimmed by 0 bases and J by 10 bases, 11 bases remained unmatched. There are 17 residues in the CDR3. Written as DNA, the CDR3 is TGTGCTAGTGGTTTGGTACGCCGGGACAGGTTAAGCTCACCCCTCCACTTT. This encodes CASGLVRRDRLSSPLHF.

The V and J genes are TRBV7-6 and TRBJ2-7; D is undetermined. This CDR3 is built from 14 residues. V dropped 3 bases and J dropped 0 bases, with 9 bases sitting between them. Germline V gene data show CDR1 as SGHVS and CDR2 as FNYEAQ. The CDR3 DNA reads as TGTGCCAGCAGCTTGACTTTAACCTCCTACGAGCAGTACTTC. Residues: CASSLTLTSYEQYF.

J is TRBJ1-1 and V is TRBV18; D uncertain. The V end lost 2 bases, the J end lost 1 base, and 5 bases lay between the germline ends. CDR1 and CDR2 (germline): KGHSH, LQKENI. The CDR3 has 13 amino acids. In DNA form, the CDR3 reads TGTGCCAGCTCACCAACCGGGAACACTGAAGCTTTCTTT. Translating it yields CASSPTGNTEAFF.

The chain couples TRBV7-9 to TRBJ1-2, with D maybe TRBD1 (6 bases). The CDR3 has 16 amino acids. Germline V CDR1 and CDR2: SEHNR, FQNEAQ (reference sequence). Trimming left V 4 bases short and J 0 bases short, with 15 bases between. This CDR3 is CASSSLTGSANYGYTF. Written as DNA, the CDR3 is TGTGCCAGCAGCTCGTTGACAGGATCAGCTAACTATGGCTACACCTTC.

The genes are TRBV11-2 and TRBJ2-2, with D possibly matching TRBD1 (6 bases). V was shortened by 5 bases and J by 4 bases, with 20 bases between the two germline ends. The CDR3 sequence is 17 residues long. Germline CDR1 is SGHAT and CDR2 is FQNNGV. This CDR3 reads CASSPNWLQGITGELFF. In DNA form, the CDR3 reads TGTGCCAGCAGCCCGAACTGGCTACAGGGAATCACCGGGGAGCTGTTTTTT.

This clone has just a few counts. This chain connects TRBV19 to TRBJ2-7; D is uncertain. CDR1 LNHDA and CDR2 SQIVND come from the germline V gene (reference sequence). Trimming took off 3 bases at V and 4 bases at J, with 25 bases between the two ends. This CDR3 has 18 amino acids. Here the CDR3 reads CASSMMQISSYEQYEQYF. The CDR3 nucleotides are TGTGCCAGTAGTATGATGCAGATCTCTTCCTACGAGCAGTACGAGCAGTACTTC.

The chain couples TRBV6-1 to TRBJ1-2; D not certain. V was clipped by 2 bases and J by 4 bases, with 8 bases between them. Germline CDR1 reads MNHNS; CDR2 reads SASEGT. CDR3 size: 13 residues. The CDR3: CASSEWGLYGYTF. The DNA for the CDR3 is TGTGCCAGCAGTGAATGGGGTCTCTATGGCTACACCTTC.

V and J are TRBV7-9 and TRBJ2-3, with D possibly TRBD1 on 6 matching bases. The CDR3 runs 15 residues. Per germline, CDR1 SEHNR and CDR2 FQNEAQ (reference sequence). V was cut by 3 bases and J by 4 bases, with 14 bases left in between. CDR3 sequence (DNA): TGTGCCAGCAGCTTGGGGGCAGGGCCCGCAGATACGCAGTATTTT. Residues: CASSLGAGPADTQYF.

This rearrangement joins TRBV13 to TRBJ2-5; 8 bases agree with TRBD2. Germline lookup yields CDR1 PRHDT and CDR2 FYEKMQ (reference sequence). V shed 8 bases and J 2 bases; nucleotides not matched to a gene: 10. This CDR3 comprises 15 residues. In DNA, the CDR3 is TGTGCCAGCCGTATCCGGGGGGGCGGTCAAGAGACCCAGTACTTC. Protein: CASRIRGGGQETQYF.

This clone was seen a handful of times. The chain combines TRBV18 with TRBJ2-7, with 8 bases aligning to TRBD1. Germline V gives CDR1 KGHSH, CDR2 LQKENI. With 3 bases clipped from V and 0 bases from J, the junction kept 7 bases outside the gene matches. The length of the CDR3 is 16 residues. The CDR3 bases are TGTGCCAGCTCACCCCTCCCAGGGGGCGTCTCCTACGAGCAGTACTTC. The encoded protein is CASSPLPGGVSYEQYF.

DNA for the CDR3: TGTGCCAGCAGTTCCCACTTGGACAGCGATACGCAGTATTTT. It encodes CASSSHLDSDTQYF. The chain joins TRBV27 to TRBJ2-3, with a tentative D call TRBD1 (6 bases). The germline V and J ends were trimmed by 4 bases and 6 bases, with 14 bases remaining between them. The CDR3 loop spans 14 amino acids. CDR1 and CDR2 from the germline V gene are MNHEY and SMNVEV (reference sequence).